The 20 T cell receptor beta chains below come from one sample, sequenced in a study of T cell changes during pregnancy in multiple sclerosis. The assay was immunoSEQ multiplex PCR, and TCRdb's table has in-frame clones only and misses some. The top ten clones hold over 3% of a sample with about 97,000 clones, about 90% of them seen once. This specimen consisted of peripheral blood, obtained in the second trimester of pregnancy. The source of these receptors is a female donor with multiple sclerosis, enrolled in a pregnancy study.

The chain is built from TRBV4-3 and TRBJ2-1; possible D gene TRBD2, 5 bases. Germline CDR1 LGHNA, CDR2 YSLEER. V lost 0 bases, J lost 10 bases, and 16 bases lay in between. The CDR3 contains 15 residues. The CDR3 region is CASSQDRRAREEQFF. DNA for the CDR3: TGCGCCAGCAGCCAAGATCGGCGGGCGAGGGAGGAGCAGTTCTTC.

Concerning this clone: This specimen includes other DNA sequences encoding the same CDR3. The V call is TRBV9, the J call TRBJ2-7; tentative D call: TRBD1 (5 bases). Germline CDR1 SGDLS, CDR2 YYNGEE. V lost 3 bases to trimming and J lost 6 bases, with 10 bases between them. The CDR3 totals 12 residues. CDR3 coding DNA: TGTGCCAGCAGCGCTCAGGGTGGCGAGCAGTACTTC. It is translated as CASSAQGGEQYF.

The V and J genes are TRBV4-2 and TRBJ2-7; 10 bases fit TRBD1. The germline gives CDR1 LGHNA, CDR2 YNFKEQ. CDR3 length: 15 amino acids. After removal of 6 bases from V and 3 bases from J, the junction contained 8 bases not matched to a gene. The CDR3 spells CASSPGTGVGYEQYF. CDR3 DNA sequence: TGTGCCAGCAGTCCCGGGACAGGGGTTGGCTACGAGCAGTACTTC.

The chain employs TRBV5-4 and TRBJ2-7; a possible D gene is TRBD2 (6 bases). This CDR3 has 14 residues. Germline lookup yields CDR1 SGHNT and CDR2 YYREEE (reference sequence). Between the trimmed V and J ends, which lost 4 bases and 4 bases, there was a span of 15 bases. CDR3 bases: TGTGCCAGCAGCCCCCCCGGGAGATGGTACGAGCAGTACTTC. Amino acids: CASSPPGRWYEQYF.

The chain combines TRBV27 with TRBJ1-4; no reliable D call. CDR1 and CDR2 from the germline V gene are MNHEY and SMNVEV (reference sequence). CDR3 length: 15 amino acids. The V end was cut by 6 bases, the J end by 0 bases, with 11 bases between. The CDR3 protein is CASRSRQATNEKLFF. In DNA, the CDR3 is TGTGCCAGCAGATCCCGGCAGGCAACTAATGAAAAACTGTTTTTT.

The chain is built from TRBV7-9 and TRBJ2-2, with a tentative D call TRBD2 (6 bases). V was clipped by 5 bases and J by 2 bases, with 9 bases between them. Germline-derived CDR1 and CDR2 are SEHNR and FQNEAQ (reference sequence). The CDR3 contains 14 residues. The DNA for the CDR3 is TGTGCCAGCAGCACTGGGACTAACACCGGGGAGCTGTTTTTT. Protein sequence: CASSTGTNTGELFF.

The chain couples TRBV2 to TRBJ2-3; no firm D call. Trimming pared 4 bases from V and 2 bases from J, leaving 4 bases between. The CDR3 consists of 12 residues. The germline V gene encodes CDR1 SNHLY and CDR2 FYNNEI. The CDR3 region has the DNA TGTGCCAGCAGTGGTCACACAGATACGCAGTATTTT. It codes for CASSGHTDTQYF.

The chain couples TRBV2 to TRBJ1-1, with D perhaps matching TRBD1 (6 bases). Trimming shortened V by 7 bases and J by 2 bases, and 11 bases separated the two germline ends. The germline V gene encodes CDR1 SNHLY and CDR2 FYNNEI. The CDR3 loop spans 13 amino acids. The DNA for the CDR3 is TGTGCCAGCATTAGGACAGAAAACACTGAAGCTTTCTTT. Encoded protein: CASIRTENTEAFF.

The CDR3: CASSLGSNRVGSAWEQFF. The DNA of the CDR3 is TGCGCCAGCAGCTTGGGGTCAAACAGGGTAGGGAGTGCATGGGAGCAGTTCTTC. The chain recombines TRBV5-1 with TRBJ2-1; D is possibly TRBD1 (6 bases). Trimming shortened V by 0 bases and J by 10 bases, and 26 bases separated the two germline ends. Germline CDR1 is SGHRS and CDR2 is YFSETQ. This CDR3 is 18 amino acids long.

V is TRBV29-1 and J is TRBJ2-4; D ambiguous. This CDR3 region has 13 residues. Germline lookup yields CDR1 SQVTM and CDR2 ANQGSEA. Trimming removed 6 bases from V and 0 bases from J, with 9 bases in between. CDR3 coding DNA: TGCAGCGTGCGAATGATAGCCAAAAACATTCAGTACTTC. This encodes CSVRMIAKNIQYF.

The chain uses TRBV5-1 and TRBJ2-3; 9 bases are shared with TRBD1. The germline V gene encodes CDR1 SGHRS and CDR2 YFSETQ. The V gene end was trimmed by 3 bases and the J gene end by 4 bases; junction bases not matched to a gene: 12. The CDR3 is made up of 17 amino acids. The chain's CDR3 is CASSSSVGTGHPDTQYF. CDR3 in DNA: TGCGCCAGCAGCTCCTCCGTCGGGACAGGGCACCCAGATACGCAGTATTTT.

The V call is TRBV2, the J call TRBJ2-1, with a tentative D call TRBD2 (5 bases). Germline values: CDR1 SNHLY, CDR2 FYNNEI. Between the trimmed V and J ends, which lost 4 bases and 4 bases, there was a span of 8 bases. This CDR3 is built from 13 residues. The CDR3 loop is CASSGGSYNEQFF. The CDR3 DNA reads TGTGCCAGCAGTGGTGGGAGTTACAATGAGCAGTTCTTC.

This chain links TRBV11-2 with TRBJ1-3; D is undetermined. V was trimmed by 5 bases and J by 0 bases, leaving 11 bases between them. This CDR3 comprises 15 residues. CDR1 is SGHAT, CDR2 FQNNGV, per germline. The CDR3 nucleotides are TGTGCCAGCAGCCCCCGACTGCGCTCTGGAAACACCATATATTTT. This gives the protein CASSPRLRSGNTIYF.

The CDR3 nucleotides are TGTGCCAGCAGTGTGGGCGGGAGCACAGATACGCAGTATTTT. Protein product: CASSVGGSTDTQYF. V is TRBV2 and J is TRBJ2-3, with D possibly matching TRBD2 (5 bases). Germline CDR1 is SNHLY and CDR2 is FYNNEI. The CDR3 extends over 14 amino acids. Trimming left V 4 bases short and J 0 bases short, with 8 bases between. The whole variable domain, filled in from reference TRBV2 and TRBJ2-3, reads EPEVTQTPSHQVTQMGQEVILRCVPISNHLYFYWYRQILGQKVEFLVSFYNNEISEKSEIFDDQFSVERPDGSNFTLKIRSTKLEDSAMYFCASSVGGSTDTQYFGPGTRLTVL.

The chain links TRBV7-9 to TRBJ2-7; D is perhaps TRBD1 (8 bases). The V gene lost 2 bases and the J gene lost 0 bases, with 11 bases spanning the gap. Germline CDR1 is SEHNR and CDR2 is FQNEAQ (reference sequence). The CDR3 has 15 residues. CDR3 sequence reads: CASSLSGTGSYEQYF. The CDR3 DNA reads TGTGCCAGCAGCTTAAGCGGGACAGGCTCCTACGAGCAGTACTTC.

This clone has a single count. V gene TRBV19 combines with J gene TRBJ1-1; 8 nucleotides line up with TRBD1. The CDR3 sequence is 16 residues long. Germline V gene sequence: CDR1 LNHDA, CDR2 SQIVND (reference sequence). Trimming removed 3 bases from V and 0 bases from J; junction bases left unmatched: 6. CDR3 in amino acids: CASSIYQGALNTEAFF. As DNA, the CDR3 is TGTGCCAGTAGTATTTACCAGGGGGCGTTGAACACTGAAGCTTTCTTT.

This sequence joins TRBV28 and TRBJ2-3; 8 bases map to TRBD2. J lost 1 base, V lost 6 bases, and 6 bases had no gene match. There are 15 residues in the CDR3. The V gene's germline CDR1 is MDHEN and CDR2 SYDVKM. The CDR3 bases are TGTGCCAGCAGCGAAGCGGGAGTGGGCACAGATACGCAGTATTTT. Protein: CASSEAGVGTDTQYF.

The chain employs TRBV2 and TRBJ2-3, with 12 positions matching TRBD2. Losses at the gene ends were 5 bases for V and 5 bases for J; bases not matched to a gene: 2. The CDR3 loop spans 14 amino acids. The germline V gene has CDR1 SNHLY and CDR2 FYNNEI. The CDR3 coding sequence is TGTGCCAGCAGTAAGACTAGCGGGAGAGATACGCAGTATTTT. As protein: CASSKTSGRDTQYF.

The rearrangement joins TRBV11-1 to TRBJ2-7; 10 nucleotides agree with TRBD2. V trimming: 7 bases; J trimming: 5 bases; junction bases outside the gene matches: 14. Germline lookup yields CDR1 SGHAT and CDR2 FQDESV (reference sequence). The CDR3 has 16 residues. CDR3: CASNRASGSPRDEQYF. CDR3 sequence (DNA): TGTGCCAGCAACCGGGCTAGCGGGAGCCCGAGGGACGAGCAGTACTTC.

J is TRBJ1-1 and V is TRBV7-3; possibly TRBD1 for D (6 bases). There are 13 residues in the CDR3. Germline V gene data show CDR1 as SGHTA and CDR2 as FQGTGA. V lost 5 bases and J lost 1, with 8 bases in between. Here the CDR3 reads CASSRDTNTEAFF. As DNA, the CDR3 is TGTGCCAGCAGCAGGGACACGAACACTGAAGCTTTCTTT.